The present T cell receptor beta chain was sequenced within a study of blood T cell repertoires in COVID-19. Overall study context: Samples taken during acute and convalescent COVID-19 were collected in the United States, Italy and Spain. T cells, B-cell-depleted T cells, or PBMCs supplied cDNA or gDNA.

Original handling: Quantification of nucleated cells was approximated via reference gene primer amplification. The table came from immunoSEQ multiplex PCR; TCRdb's copy has only in-frame clones and leaves some out. The V and J calls and the clone size are those of that table, but D and trimming were determined from the DNA. The table lists about 72,000 clones, 82% of them singletons, with 6.6% in the top ten. CDR3 length: 16 amino acids. Germline CDR1 is LGHNA and CDR2 is YNFKEQ. The V segment lost 1 base and the J segment 4 bases; nucleotides outside the gene matches: 9. Sequences were obtained from peripheral blood. J is TRBJ1-1 and V is TRBV4-2, with 7 bases fitting TRBD1. The clonotype comes from a man in his sixties with acute or convalescent COVID-19. The CDR3 protein is CASSQGDPGQSTEAFF. DNA of the CDR3: TGTGCCAGCAGCCAAGGAGACCCGGGACAGTCCACTGAAGCTTTCTTT.